This T cell receptor (beta chain) is drawn from a study of CD8+ T cells in alopecia areata. The overall study: Treated patients' severity was scored by percentage of affected scalp area.

As regards this clone: Its antigen is not known.

Study-level points and caveats: Sequencing of scalp samples also includes resident alphabeta T cells from normal skin.

Trimming at V came to 6 bases and at J to 1 base, leaving 8 bases not matched to a gene. The CDR3 sequence is 14 residues long. Germline V gives CDR1 SQVTM, CDR2 ANQGSEA. Treatment denoted: oral pan-JAK inhibitor, 5-10 mg twice daily. Both peripheral blood and punch biopsies of lesional scalp skin were obtained from patients who had alopecia areata. Following RNA extraction, reverse transcription yielded cDNA that acted as the sequencing template. The repertoire was sequenced with immunoSEQ multiplex PCR; TCRdb's copy has only in-frame clones and lacks some. Among around 300,000 clones listed, approximately 60% were seen once.

This receptor was obtained from a human donor with alopecia areata. The specimen comprised CD4+ T cells sorted from blood, sampled around week 54, from a patient treated with tofacitinib. The V call is TRBV29-1, the J call TRBJ2-7; the match to TRBD1 covers 8 bases. The CDR3 nucleotides read TGCAGCGTCTCAAGGACAGGGTCTTCCTACGAGCAGTACTTC. The encoded protein is CSVSRTGSSYEQYF.